This TCR beta chain originates from a study of Ad26.COV2.S vaccination and SARS-CoV-2 variants. CDR1 MDHEN and CDR2 SYDVKM come from the germline V gene. The CDR3 covers 15 residues. Trimming left V 5 bases short and J 5 bases short, with 18 bases between. Profiled with immunoSEQ multiplex PCR; TCRdb holds only in-frame clones, not every one. The sample has approximately 400,000 clones, about 92% seen once; the top ten hold 3.5% to 4.5%. This TCR was recovered from a human donor who had recovered from COVID-19. V is TRBV28 and J is TRBJ1-2; maybe TRBD1 (6 bases). The source was peripheral blood, collected after recovery from COVID-19. CDR3 in amino acids: CASSPGTGGGYGYTF. The CDR3 coding sequence is TGTGCCAGCAGTCCAGGGACGGGGGGCGGGTATGGCTACACCTTC.